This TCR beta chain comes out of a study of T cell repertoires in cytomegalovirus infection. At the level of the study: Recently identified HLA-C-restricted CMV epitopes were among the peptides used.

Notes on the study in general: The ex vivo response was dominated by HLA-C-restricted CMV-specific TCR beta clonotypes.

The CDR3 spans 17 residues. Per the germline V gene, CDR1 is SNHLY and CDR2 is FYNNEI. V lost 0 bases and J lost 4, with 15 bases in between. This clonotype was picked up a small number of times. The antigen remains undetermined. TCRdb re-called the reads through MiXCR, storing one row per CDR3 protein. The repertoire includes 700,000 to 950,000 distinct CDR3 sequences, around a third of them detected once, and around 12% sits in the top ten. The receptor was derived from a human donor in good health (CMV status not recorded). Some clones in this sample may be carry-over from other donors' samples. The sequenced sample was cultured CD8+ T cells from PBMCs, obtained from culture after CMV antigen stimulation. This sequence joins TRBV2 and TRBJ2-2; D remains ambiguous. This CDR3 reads CASSEAVQFSSTGELFF. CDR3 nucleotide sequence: TGTGCCAGCAGTGAAGCGGTGCAGTTTTCATCCACCGGGGAGCTGTTTTTT.